This T cell receptor beta chain was recovered during a study of OX40 agonist ivuxolimab in advanced cancers. On the study more broadly: Clinicians treated patients with ivuxolimab, an agonistic anti-OX40 (CD134) antibody. Subjects had a mean age of roughly 60 years, with a range of roughly 20 to 79; less than 90% were male. Study outcomes and limitations: Average numbers of expanded clones were greater in CD8+ T cells than in CD4+.

Comments on this clone: What it binds is unknown.

Profiling relied on immunoSEQ multiplex PCR, and the TCRdb table lists in-frame clones only, not all of them. The table lists about 24,000 clones, about four fifths of them singletons, with around 16% in the top ten. Germline assignment: CDR1 GTSNPN and CDR2 SVGIG (reference sequence). The CDR3 totals 13 residues. Trimming pared 5 bases from V and 8 bases from J, leaving 18 bases between. This material consisted of CD4+ or CD8+ T cells sorted from blood, taken in a trial of the OX40 agonist ivuxolimab. This TCR came from an adult with an advanced solid tumor such as melanoma, head and neck, liver or kidney cancer. The chain joins TRBV30 to TRBJ1-2, with D possibly TRBD1 on 6 matching bases. CDR3: CAWHREGDWGYTF. In DNA, the CDR3 is TGTGCCTGGCACAGGGAAGGGGATTGGGGCTACACCTTC.